This T cell receptor beta chain appears in the sequencing data of a study of blood T cell repertoires in COVID-19. Study details: From the United States, Italy and Spain came samples of acute and convalescent COVID-19.

CDR3 length equals 18 residues. The germline gives CDR1 MNHEY, CDR2 SMNVEV (reference sequence). With 2 bases clipped from V and 3 bases from J, the junction kept 12 bases outside the gene matches. Original analysis: Counts of nucleated cells, estimated from reference gene primer amplification, were obtained. Generated by immunoSEQ multiplex PCR, the TCRdb table keeps only in-frame clones and is missing some. That table furnishes V, J and clone size, whereas the DNA furnished D and trimming. The table lists roughly 200,000 clones, approximately 80% of them singletons, with 12% in the top ten. All enrollees were about 18 to 95 years old and from fewer than 25 US areas. Participant-given clinical history determined each cohort assignment.

The rearrangement uses TRBV27 and TRBJ2-3; TRBD2 matches 9 bases. This sequence was found in a man in his forties who had recovered from COVID-19. The source material was PBMCs or T cells enriched from blood (not recorded which). The CDR3 here is CASSLQIGEREVTDTQYF. CDR3 in DNA: TGTGCCAGCAGTTTACAGATTGGGGAGCGGGAGGTTACAGATACGCAGTATTTT.